Included here is one TCR beta chain sequence, with context. What it binds is unknown. Indicated treatment: roughly 10-day PBMC culture with coronavirus spike peptide pools or control peptides (ViraFEST assay). This record belongs to a study of vaccination and CD4 T cells after COVID-19. An Oncomine TCR Beta short-read assay was used to sequence the DNA from cultured CD4+ T cells. Via MiXCR, TCRdb re-called the PCR reads, giving one row per CDR3 protein. The sample lists roughly 25,000 distinct CDR3 sequences, about 67% occurring once. The CDR3 has 14 amino acids. V dropped 9 bases and J dropped 2; count of bases not matched to a gene: 6. Per germline, CDR1 KGHDR and CDR2 SFDVKD.

The TCR was taken from a human donor who received a COVID-19 vaccine. This material consisted of CD4+ T cells from blood, cultured in vitro, taken after SARS-CoV-2 vaccination. The gene calls are TRBV24-1 and TRBJ1-5; 7 nucleotides match TRBD1. CDR3 loop: CATGGGGGNQPQHF. The CDR3 DNA reads as TGTGCCACCGGCGGAGGGGGCGGCAATCAGCCCCAGCATTTT.